These 8 T cell receptor beta chains share one sample of origin, sequenced in a study of shared clonotypes between healthy human individuals. Generated by immunoSEQ multiplex PCR, the TCRdb table keeps only in-frame clones and is missing some. Here the sample spans 2 million to 3 million clones, approximately 94% being singletons. Sequencing used naive CD4+ T cells from PBMCs. The subset denotes: CD45RA+ positively selected. The source of these receptors is a man younger than 35 in good health. Some clones in this sample may be carry-over from other donors' samples.

A note on this clone: The sample carries other DNA sequences with the same CDR3. CDR3 DNA sequence: TGTGCCAGCAGTTACGACAGGGGGTATGGCTACACCTTC. As protein: CASSYDRGYGYTF. The V call is TRBV6-5, the J call TRBJ1-2; 9 bases align to TRBD1. The CDR3 totals 13 residues. Per the germline V gene, CDR1 is MNHEY and CDR2 is SVGAGI. V trimming: 2 bases; J trimming: 5 bases; junction bases outside the gene matches: 0.

Turning to this clone: This CDR3 is also generated by other DNA sequences in the sample. The rearrangement joins TRBV9 to TRBJ1-1; no clear D gene. The V gene's germline CDR1 is SGDLS and CDR2 YYNGEE. CDR3 length equals 14 residues. Trimming cost V 0 bases and J 1 base, with 7 bases left between them. Here the CDR3 DNA reads TGTGCCAGCAGCGTAGAACCCAAGAACACTGAAGCTTTCTTT. It specifies CASSVEPKNTEAFF.

This clone occurred a few times. Other DNA sequences in this specimen translate into the identical CDR3. V gene TRBV5-1 combines with J gene TRBJ2-2; 8 positions agree with TRBD1. The CDR3 consists of 15 residues. Germline values: CDR1 SGHRS, CDR2 YFSETQ. Losses at the gene ends were 4 bases for V and 1 base for J; bases not matched to a gene: 3. The CDR3, as DNA: TGCGCCAGCAGCCCCGGGACAGGGAACACCGGGGAGCTGTTTTTT. Translated: CASSPGTGNTGELFF.

This clone was counted only a few times. This sample includes further DNA sequences coding for the same CDR3. The CDR3 reads CSVEGRANTEAFF. For the CDR3, the DNA is TGCAGCGTTGAAGGCAGGGCGAACACTGAAGCTTTCTTT. The chain combines TRBV29-1 with TRBJ1-1; D perhaps matches TRBD1 (5 bases). V was clipped by 1 base and J by 1 base, with 7 bases between them. The length of the CDR3 is 13 residues. Germline loops: CDR1 SQVTM, CDR2 ANQGSEA.

CDR3 region: CASSLAWGDTQYF. CDR3 DNA: TGTGCCAGCAGCTTAGCGTGGGGGGATACGCAGTATTTT. V is TRBV7-8 and J is TRBJ2-3, with D perhaps assigned TRBD1 or TRBD2 (5 bases each). Trimming pared 0 bases from V and 6 bases from J, leaving 7 bases between. This CDR3 is built from 13 residues. Looked up from germline, CDR1 is SGHVS and CDR2 is FQNEAQ.

This chain joins TRBV7-9 and TRBJ1-1; perhaps TRBD1 as D (5 bases). Germline CDR1 SEHNR, CDR2 FQNEAQ (reference sequence). Deletions cut 0 bases from V and 11 bases from J, with 31 bases between. The CDR3 is 19 residues long. CDR3 region: CASSLAGTFQPTPGPGAFF. For the CDR3, the DNA is TGTGCCAGCAGCTTAGCGGGGACCTTCCAGCCTACTCCGGGACCCGGGGCTTTCTTT.

The chain has TRBV7-8 and TRBJ2-1; no clear D gene. With 1 base removed from V and 0 bases from J, the gap between germline ends came to 7 bases. This CDR3 contains 15 residues. Germline lookup yields CDR1 SGHVS and CDR2 FQNEAQ. CDR3: CASSLERSSYNEQFF. The CDR3 nucleotides read TGTGCCAGCAGCTTAGAGAGGAGCTCCTACAATGAGCAGTTCTTC.

The V gene is TRBV18, the J gene TRBJ2-5; TRBD2 might be the D (6 bases). The CDR3 length is 13 residues. Trimming cost V 5 bases and J 2 bases, with 9 bases left between them. CDR1 KGHSH and CDR2 LQKENI come from the germline V gene. CDR3 nucleotides: TGTGCCAGCTCAGTTCTAGCGCAAGAGACCCAGTACTTC. It codes for CASSVLAQETQYF.